These 28 T cell receptor beta chains came from one sample sequenced in a study of cytomegalovirus exposure and HLA in healthy donors. The PCR employed 60 Vbeta primers together with 13 Jbeta primers. Assay used: immunoSEQ multiplex PCR; TCRdb lists only in-frame clones, some missing. The repertoire holds about 180,000 clones, 82% seen once, with approximately 0.47% in the top ten. Sequencing used PBMCs. Receptors originate from a woman aged 45-60 years in good health and CMV-seronegative.

This chain connects TRBV5-1 to TRBJ1-3, with D possibly TRBD1 on 6 matching bases. Germline-derived CDR1 and CDR2 are SGHRS and YFSETQ. This CDR3 has 19 amino acids. V shed 4 bases and J shed 0 bases, with 23 bases lying between them. CDR3 coding DNA: TGCGCCAGCAGCCCCACCCAGGGGATAGAGGGATTCTCTGGAAACACCATATATTTT. Translating it yields CASSPTQGIEGFSGNTIYF.

The chain carries TRBV10-2 and TRBJ2-5, with D unresolved. Germline V CDR1 and CDR2: WSHSY, SAAADI. V was pared by 0 bases and J by 2 bases, with 7 bases between. The length of the CDR3 is 14 residues. The chain's CDR3 is CASSESTQQETQYF. The CDR3 nucleotides are TGCGCCAGCAGTGAGTCGACACAACAAGAGACCCAGTACTTC.

CDR3 sequence (DNA): TGTGCCAGCAGCGGAGCGGACAATCAGCCCCAGCATTTT. This codes for CASSGADNQPQHF. The chain recombines TRBV9 with TRBJ1-5; D is uncertain. Per germline, CDR1 SGDLS and CDR2 YYNGEE. The CDR3 runs to 13 residues. The V and J ends lost 3 bases and 3 bases respectively, with 7 bases between them. The whole variable domain, remainder taken from reference TRBV9 and TRBJ1-5, is DSGVTQTPKHLITATGQRVTLRCSPRSGDLSVYWYQQSLDQGLQFLIQYYNGEERAKGNILERFSAQQFPDLHSELNLSSLELGDSALYFCASSGADNQPQHFGDGTRLSIL.

CDR3 loop: CASSLRGNYGYTF. CDR3 coding DNA: TGTGCCAGCTCCCTCCGGGGAAACTATGGCTACACCTTC. The chain employs TRBV18 and TRBJ1-2; D remains unclear. Germline V CDR1 and CDR2: KGHSH, LQKENI. CDR3 length: 13 residues. Trimming took 6 bases from V and 2 from J, leaving 10 bases between them.

The CDR3 DNA reads as TGCGCCAGCGGTCTGGACAGGGCTACAGATACGCAGTATTTT. Translated, it gives CASGLDRATDTQYF. The gene calls are TRBV5-1 and TRBJ2-3; 8 bases are shared with TRBD1. CDR1 and CDR2 from the germline V gene are SGHRS and YFSETQ. The CDR3 spans 14 residues. V gave up 7 bases and J gave up 3 bases; unmatched junction bases: 7.

The V gene is TRBV19, the J gene TRBJ2-7, with TRBD1 matching over 10 bases. The CDR3 has 14 residues. With V trimmed by 6 bases and J by 4 bases, 6 bases remained unmatched. In germline, CDR1 is LNHDA, CDR2 SQIVND (reference sequence). CDR3 sequence: CASSADRGQYEQYF. CDR3 nucleotide sequence: TGTGCCAGTAGCGCCGACAGGGGGCAGTACGAGCAGTACTTC.

In DNA, the CDR3 is TGCAGCGCCCGGACAGGAGCCTCCTACGAGCAGTACTTC. It specifies CSARTGASYEQYF. The genes are TRBV29-1 and TRBJ2-7; TRBD1 aligns across 7 bases. The CDR3 covers 13 residues. J gave up 0 bases and V 7 bases, and 6 bases lay outside the gene matches. In germline, CDR1 is SQVTM, CDR2 ANQGSEA.

The V call is TRBV7-2, the J call TRBJ2-7; D gene ambiguous. The CDR3 length is 12 residues. Trimming cost V 3 bases and J 4 bases, with 7 bases left between them. The V gene's germline CDR1 is SGHTA and CDR2 FQGNSA. The CDR3 spells CASSFARYEQYF. The CDR3 coding sequence is TGTGCCAGCAGCTTTGCTAGGTACGAGCAGTACTTC.

This clone has only a few counts. CDR3: CASSSSGELFF. CDR3 in DNA: TGTGCCAGCAGCTCATCCGGGGAGCTGTTTTTT. V is TRBV7-9 and J is TRBJ2-2; D gene ambiguous. This CDR3 is 11 amino acids long. Between the trimmed V and J ends, which lost 4 bases and 6 bases, there was a span of 3 bases. Germline lookup yields CDR1 SEHNR and CDR2 FQNEAQ (reference sequence).

The genes are TRBV2 and TRBJ2-5; 8 bases are shared with TRBD1. V trimming: 4 bases; J trimming: 2 bases; junction bases outside the gene matches: 3. The CDR3 is made up of 14 amino acids. Germline V gene lookup returns CDR1 SNHLY and CDR2 FYNNEI. The CDR3, as DNA: TGTGCCAGCAGTGGACGACAGGGGCAAGAGACCCAGTACTTC. Translated, it gives CASSGRQGQETQYF.

The J gene is TRBJ2-7, the V gene TRBV7-2; 13 nucleotides agree with TRBD2. CDR1 SGHTA and CDR2 FQGNSA come from the germline V gene. This CDR3 contains 17 residues. V gave up 4 bases and J gave up 3 bases; unmatched junction bases: 9. The CDR3, as DNA: TGTGCCAGCAGCTCAGGGACTAGCGGGGTGTGGGGCTACGAGCAGTACTTC. Protein: CASSSGTSGVWGYEQYF.

The rearrangement joins TRBV11-2 to TRBJ2-7, with TRBD2 as a possible D gene (6 bases). Germline V gene data show CDR1 as SGHAT and CDR2 as FQNNGV. This CDR3 is 14 amino acids long. V was clipped by 5 bases and J by 2 bases, with 13 bases between them. CDR3 sequence reads: CASSLSRETYEQYF. In DNA form, the CDR3 reads TGTGCCAGCAGCCTCTCCCGGGAGACCTACGAGCAGTACTTC.

The rearrangement joins TRBV10-3 to TRBJ2-2; the match to TRBD2 covers 8 bases. The CDR3 sequence is 15 residues long. CDR1 and CDR2 (germline): ENHRY, SYGVKD. V dropped 10 bases and J dropped 4; count of bases not matched to a gene: 11. This CDR3 reads CATSLGGRPTGELFF. In nucleotides, the CDR3 is TGTGCCACCTCCCTGGGCGGGAGGCCCACCGGGGAGCTGTTTTTT.

The rearrangement uses TRBV7-2 and TRBJ2-3; D perhaps matches TRBD2 (5 bases). The germline CDR1 and CDR2 sequences are SGHTA and FQGNSA. The CDR3 length is 14 residues. The V and J ends lost 6 bases and 6 bases respectively, with 16 bases between them. CDR3 in amino acids: CASRPGGSFDTQYF. CDR3 sequence (DNA): TGTGCCAGCAGGCCCGGAGGTAGCTTTGATACGCAGTATTTT. Complete variable domain (other parts from reference TRBV7-2 and TRBJ2-3): GAGVSQSPSNKVTEKGKDVELRCDPISGHTALYWYRQSLGQGLEFLIYFQGNSAPDKSGLPSDRFSAERTGGSVSTLTIQRTQQEDSAVYLCASRPGGSFDTQYFGPGTRLTVL.

This sequence joins TRBV2 and TRBJ2-5, with TRBD2 identical over 11 bases. There are 18 residues in the CDR3. Germline CDR1 and CDR2: SNHLY and FYNNEI. V lost 2 bases and J lost 2; bases outside the gene matches: 10. The CDR3 coding sequence is TGTGCCAGCAGTGAATTATCGGCGGGACTAGCGGAACAAGAGACCCAGTACTTC. Its translation is CASSELSAGLAEQETQYF.

The V call is TRBV6-1, the J call TRBJ1-1; tentatively, D is TRBD1 (6 bases). This CDR3 has 13 residues. Trimming stripped 6 bases from V and 5 bases from J, with 13 bases between. Germline V CDR1 and CDR2: MNHNS, SASEGT. The CDR3 coding sequence is TGTGCCAGCAGACGAACAGGGTGGACTGAAGCTTTCTTT. Its translation is CASRRTGWTEAFF.

The V call is TRBV7-8, the J call TRBJ1-2; D not certain. Per germline, CDR1 SGHVS and CDR2 FQNEAQ. The CDR3 sequence is 14 residues long. Trimming pared 1 base from V and 7 bases from J, leaving 13 bases between. CDR3 residues: CASSLGRGEGGYTF. The CDR3 DNA sequence: TGTGCCAGCAGCTTAGGCCGGGGTGAGGGTGGCTACACCTTC.

This rearrangement joins TRBV18 to TRBJ1-2; TRBD1 matches at 8 bases. CDR3 length equals 15 residues. J was trimmed by 0 bases and V by 3 bases; bases with no gene match: 3. Germline V gene sequence: CDR1 KGHSH, CDR2 LQKENI. CDR3 bases: TGTGCCAGCTCACCCCAGGGGGCTACTAACTATGGCTACACCTTC. It translates to CASSPQGATNYGYTF.

The chain employs TRBV30 and TRBJ2-3, with D tentatively TRBD2 (7 bases). V was trimmed by 0 bases and J by 5 bases, leaving 15 bases between them. Germline assignment: CDR1 GTSNPN and CDR2 SVGIG (reference sequence). The CDR3 totals 15 residues. The CDR3 is CAWSVLLGGGDTQYF. CDR3 bases: TGTGCCTGGAGTGTACTACTAGGGGGGGGAGATACGCAGTATTTT.

V and J are TRBV7-3 and TRBJ2-1, with 11 nucleotides matching TRBD2. V lost 5 bases to trimming and J lost 6 bases; unmatched junction nucleotides: 6. The CDR3 length is 15 residues. CDR1 SGHTA and CDR2 FQGTGA come from the germline V gene. The CDR3 DNA reads TGTGCCAGCAGCATACTAGCGGGAGCTCTCAATGAGCAGTTCTTC. This encodes CASSILAGALNEQFF.

The chain has TRBV11-2 and TRBJ2-3, with D possibly TRBD1 on 5 matching bases. Germline lookup yields CDR1 SGHAT and CDR2 FQNNGV. The ends were cut back, 1 base at V and 0 bases at J, with 11 bases in the middle. CDR3 size: 16 residues. The CDR3 here is CASSLGQGFSTDTQYF. As DNA, the CDR3 is TGTGCCAGCAGCTTAGGGCAGGGATTCAGCACAGATACGCAGTATTTT.

This chain joins TRBV27 and TRBJ2-7, with D possibly being TRBD1 (5 bases). Germline values: CDR1 MNHEY, CDR2 SMNVEV (reference sequence). V was pared by 6 bases and J by 2 bases, with 14 bases between. This CDR3 spans 14 amino acids. CDR3 DNA: TGTGCCAGCAGGGAGACAGTACTCGCCTACGAGCAGTACTTC. Its protein product is CASRETVLAYEQYF.

The V call is TRBV6-5, the J call TRBJ2-7; D might be TRBD1 (6 bases). The length of the CDR3 is 14 residues. Per the germline V gene, CDR1 is MNHEY and CDR2 is SVGAGI. V was cut by 5 bases and J by 3 bases, with 14 bases left in between. In DNA, the CDR3 is TGTGCCAGCAGTAGTCCGGACAGACTCTACGAGCAGTACTTC. This sequence encodes CASSSPDRLYEQYF.

V is TRBV4-1 and J is TRBJ2-7, with 10 nucleotides matching TRBD2. Trimming removed 3 bases from V and 1 base from J; junction bases left unmatched: 3. The CDR3 runs 15 residues. Germline CDR1 reads MGHRA; CDR2 reads YSYEKL. The CDR3 sequence is CASSQTTSGSYEQYF. CDR3 DNA: TGCGCCAGCAGCCAGACGACTAGCGGGTCCTACGAGCAGTACTTC.

The V gene is TRBV7-2, the J gene TRBJ2-7; 7 bases map to TRBD2. CDR3 length: 14 amino acids. Trimming at V came to 5 bases and at J to 7 bases, leaving 11 bases not matched to a gene. Germline loops: CDR1 SGHTA, CDR2 FQGNSA. CDR3 bases: TGTGCCAGCAGCCAGCGGGGACCCCTAGGAGAGCAGTACTTC. Protein: CASSQRGPLGEQYF.

V gene TRBV28 combines with J gene TRBJ1-2; maybe TRBD1 (6 bases). This CDR3 is 15 amino acids long. The V end lost 3 bases, the J end lost 5 bases, and 16 bases lay between the germline ends. Per the germline V gene, CDR1 is MDHEN and CDR2 is SYDVKM. CDR3 nucleotides: TGTGCCAGCAGTTTTCAGAACAGGGACTATTATGGCTACACCTTC. Translated, it gives CASSFQNRDYYGYTF.

The V gene is TRBV19, the J gene TRBJ2-7, with 8 bases matching TRBD1. The CDR3 totals 13 residues. In germline, CDR1 is LNHDA, CDR2 SQIVND (reference sequence). The V gene end was trimmed by 5 bases and the J gene end by 6 bases; junction bases not matched to a gene: 6. The CDR3 nucleotides are TGTGCCAGTAGTGCAGGGGGCTTTGGCGAGCAGTACTTC. It specifies CASSAGGFGEQYF.

This clone showed up just once. This rearrangement joins TRBV2 to TRBJ1-5; D unresolved. The CDR3 contains 13 residues. V gave up 4 bases and J gave up 7 bases, with 11 bases separating them. Per germline, CDR1 SNHLY and CDR2 FYNNEI. The CDR3 sequence is CASSVEGGQPQHF. The CDR3 DNA sequence: TGTGCCAGCAGTGTTGAGGGTGGGCAGCCCCAGCATTTT.